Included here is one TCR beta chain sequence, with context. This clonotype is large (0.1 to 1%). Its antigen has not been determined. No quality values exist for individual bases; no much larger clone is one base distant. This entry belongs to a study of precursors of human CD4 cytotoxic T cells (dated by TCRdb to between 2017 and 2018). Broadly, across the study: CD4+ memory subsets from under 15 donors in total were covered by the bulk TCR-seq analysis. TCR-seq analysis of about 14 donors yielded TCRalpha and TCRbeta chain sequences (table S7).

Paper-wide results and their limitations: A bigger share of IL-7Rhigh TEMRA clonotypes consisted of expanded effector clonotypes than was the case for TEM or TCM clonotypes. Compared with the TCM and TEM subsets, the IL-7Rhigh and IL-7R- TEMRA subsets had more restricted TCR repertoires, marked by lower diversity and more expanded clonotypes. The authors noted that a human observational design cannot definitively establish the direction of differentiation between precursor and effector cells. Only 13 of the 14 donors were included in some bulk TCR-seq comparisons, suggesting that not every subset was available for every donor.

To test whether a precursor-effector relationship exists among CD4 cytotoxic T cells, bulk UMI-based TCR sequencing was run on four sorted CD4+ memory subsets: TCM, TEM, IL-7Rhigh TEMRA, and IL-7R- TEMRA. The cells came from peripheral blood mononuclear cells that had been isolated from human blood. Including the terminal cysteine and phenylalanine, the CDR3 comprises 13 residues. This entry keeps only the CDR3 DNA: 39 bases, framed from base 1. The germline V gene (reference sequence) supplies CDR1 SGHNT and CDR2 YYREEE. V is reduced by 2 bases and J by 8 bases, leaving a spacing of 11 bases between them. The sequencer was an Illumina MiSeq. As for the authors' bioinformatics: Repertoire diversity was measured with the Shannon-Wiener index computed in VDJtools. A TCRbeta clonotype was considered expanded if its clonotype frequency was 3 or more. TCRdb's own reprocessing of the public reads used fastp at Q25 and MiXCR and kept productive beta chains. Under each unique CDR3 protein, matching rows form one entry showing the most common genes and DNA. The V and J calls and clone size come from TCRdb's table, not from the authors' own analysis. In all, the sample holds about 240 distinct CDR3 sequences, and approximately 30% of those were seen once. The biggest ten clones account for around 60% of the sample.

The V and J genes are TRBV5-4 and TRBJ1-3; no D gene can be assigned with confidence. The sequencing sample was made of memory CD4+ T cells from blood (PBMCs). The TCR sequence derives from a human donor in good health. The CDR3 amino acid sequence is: CASSLTEGDTIYF. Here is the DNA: TGTGCCAGCAGCTTAACGGAGGGTGACACCATATATTTT.